This entry concerns a single TCR beta chain. Its antigen is currently unknown. The PCR was carried out with 60 Vbeta primers and 13 Jbeta primers. Clones were read by immunoSEQ multiplex PCR, and TCRdb kept only the in-frame ones, dropping some. Of about 160,000 clones detected, about 81% appear once; the ten largest clones hold approximately 2%. The data were obtained in a study of cytomegalovirus exposure and HLA in healthy donors. Study-wide points: CMV antigen specificity was confirmed in vitro for a few CMV-associated chains. Later analysis associated a missense DCLRE1C variant with TCR beta V- and J-gene trimming. Analysis was performed later, and it showed HLA-associated TCR beta chains to be more clonally expanded than equally common others.

The CDR3 loop spans 15 amino acids. Germline V gene lookup returns CDR1 MNHEY and CDR2 SMNVEV (reference sequence). V was clipped by 6 bases and J by 4 bases; unmatched bases: 8. This rearrangement joins TRBV27 to TRBJ2-3; 9 bases line up with TRBD2. This TCR was sampled from a woman between 18 and 30 years old in good health and CMV-seronegative. What was sequenced was PBMCs. The CDR3, as DNA: TGTGCCAGCAGATTAGCGGGAGTTCTTGCAGATACGCAGTATTTT. This encodes CASRLAGVLADTQYF.